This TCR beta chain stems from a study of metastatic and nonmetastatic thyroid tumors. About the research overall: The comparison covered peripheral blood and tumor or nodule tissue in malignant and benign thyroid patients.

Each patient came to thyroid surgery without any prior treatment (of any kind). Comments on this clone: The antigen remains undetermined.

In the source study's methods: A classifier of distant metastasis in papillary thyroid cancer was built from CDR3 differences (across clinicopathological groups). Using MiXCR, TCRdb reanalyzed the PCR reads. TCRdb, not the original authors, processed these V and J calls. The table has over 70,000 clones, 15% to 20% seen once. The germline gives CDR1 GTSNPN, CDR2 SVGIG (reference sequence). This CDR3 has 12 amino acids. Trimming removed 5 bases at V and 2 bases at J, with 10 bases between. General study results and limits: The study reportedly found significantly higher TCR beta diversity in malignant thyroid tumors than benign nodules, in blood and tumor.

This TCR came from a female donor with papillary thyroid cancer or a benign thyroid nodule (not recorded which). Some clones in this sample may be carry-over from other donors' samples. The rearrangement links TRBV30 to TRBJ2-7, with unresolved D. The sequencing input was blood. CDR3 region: CAWSSVTYEQYF. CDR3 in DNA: TGTGCCTGGTCCAGCGTGACCTACGAGCAGTACTTC. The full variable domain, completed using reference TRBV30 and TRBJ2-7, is SQTIHQWPATLVQPVGSPLSLECTVEGTSNPNLYWYRQAAGRGLQLLFYSVGIGQISSEVPQNLSASRPQDRQFILSSKKLLLSDSGFYLCAWSSVTYEQYFGPGTRLTVT.